This T cell receptor (beta chain) was recorded in a study of T-cell reconstitution after alpha-beta-depleted transplantation in children. Findings and limits, study-wide: Several hundred graft clones that had expanded were reportedly the source of alpha-beta T cells about two months after transplant. Hyperexpanded clones declined; after one year, newly produced T cells mostly supplied diversity. Elevated TCRbeta diversity at day 60 was traced, in some patients, to surviving recipient T cells and thymic progenitors.

Trimming removed 0 bases from V and 6 bases from J, with 18 bases in between. This CDR3 is 17 amino acids long. The library targeted TCRbeta and was prepared with unique molecular identifiers. TCRdb recomputed calls from the PCR reads with MiXCR, one row per CDR3 protein. Among almost 500,000 distinct CDR3 sequences listed, under 12% were seen once. Concerning this clonotype: The antigen is unknown.

V usage is TRBV12-3 or TRBV12-4 and J usage is TRBJ2-1, with D unresolved. Sequencing used PBMCs, obtained before TCRalphabeta/CD19-depleted stem cell transplant. The TCR originated in a child aged 2 to 10 with inherited bone marrow failure, due to receive a stem cell transplant. In nucleotides, the CDR3 is TGTGCCAGCAGTTTAGCGGATTCGGCGGCGGTTGGCAATGAGCAGTTCTTC. This translates into CASSLADSAAVGNEQFF.